This is a list of T cell receptor beta chains from one sample in a study of beta chain features in type 1 diabetes. Assay used: immunoSEQ multiplex PCR; TCRdb lists only in-frame clones, some missing. The sample shows some 640,000 clones, over 11% of them seen only once. The specimen was naive CD4+ T cells from blood. The source is a man aged 18 to 29 with type 1 diabetes. CDR3s include the opening cysteine and the closing phenylalanine or tryptophan. A D gene is named only where the DNA matches it firmly. A clone size is listed for some rows: how often the clone was seen (once, few, many), or a class if it is expanded.

size | J | V | D | DNA | CDR3
. | TRBJ2-2 | TRBV7-2 | . | TGTGCCAGCTTTAGTCGGGGCGGGGAGCTGTTTTTT | CASFSRGGELFF
. | TRBJ1-4 | TRBV6-5 | . | TGTGCCAGCAGTTACCGGATGGAGGGAAAACTGTTTTTT | CASSYRMEGKLFF
. | TRBJ2-5 | TRBV30 | . | TGTGCCTGGACCCGACCCCAAGGGAGCACCCAGTACTTC | CAWTRPQGSTQYF
. | TRBJ2-2 | TRBV7-2 | . | TGTGCCAGCAGCTTAATGGTCCGGGGGCCCGGGGAGCTGTTTTTT | CASSLMVRGPGELFF
. | TRBJ1-2 | TRBV7-2 | . | TGTGCCAGCAGTACATCGGGAGCTAACTATGGCTACACCTTC | CASSTSGANYGYTF
few | TRBJ1-1 | TRBV23-1 | TRBD1 | TGCGCCAGCAGTCGACCCTGGGGGGAACCGGGACAGGGATCTGAAGCTTTCTTT | CASSRPWGEPGQGSEAFF
. | TRBJ2-5 | TRBV7-2 | TRBD2 | TGTGCCACTAACCGCGGGAGGGAAGGGGAGACCCAGTACTTC | CATNRGREGETQYF
. | TRBJ2-7 | TRBV7-2 | TRBD1 | TGTGCCAGCAGCTTCTCCTCACAGGGGGCCTCCTACGAGCAGTACTTC | CASSFSSQGASYEQYF
few | TRBJ2-5 | TRBV30 | . | TGTGCCTGGACTCCCGGCCGGCGGCAAGAGACCCAGTACTTC | CAWTPGRRQETQYF
few | TRBJ2-7 | TRBV18 | TRBD1 | TGTGCCAGCTCGAACCGGGACAGCTACGAGCAGTACTTC | CASSNRDSYEQYF
. | TRBJ1-6 | TRBV30 | TRBD1 | TGTGCCTGGAGTTACGAGACAGGGTCACCCCTCCACTTT | CAWSYETGSPLHF
few | TRBJ2-5 | TRBV29-1 | . | TGCAGCGTTGGCGGGCTCCTCCCAGAGACCCAGTACTTC | CSVGGLLPETQYF
. | TRBJ1-4 | TRBV9 | . | TGTGCCAGCAGCCGACAGACCCGAGGGGATGAAAAACTGTTTTTT | CASSRQTRGDEKLFF
few | TRBJ2-1 | TRBV30 | . | TGTGCCTGGAGAAAGTTAGGGATACCCTACAATGAGCAGTTCTTC | CAWRKLGIPYNEQFF
. | TRBJ2-6 | TRBV28 | TRBD1 | TGTGCCAGCAGTTTATACACCGGGACAGGGGGCTCTGGGGCCAACGTCCTGACTTTC | CASSLYTGTGGSGANVLTF
few | TRBJ1-5 | TRBV29-1 | TRBD1 | TGCAGCGTGGAAGGGACAGGCAATCAGCCCCAGCATTTT | CSVEGTGNQPQHF
few | TRBJ1-2 | TRBV28 | . | TGTGCCAGCAGTCCCCTCGGATCTTCCTCCTATGGCTACACCTTC | CASSPLGSSSYGYTF
few | TRBJ2-4 | TRBV7-2 | TRBD1 | TGTGCCAGCAGCTTAAGACAGGGGACGAACATTCAGTACTTC | CASSLRQGTNIQYF
. | TRBJ1-5 | TRBV18 | . | TGTGCCAGCTCACCAAGAGTACAGCGTAGCAATCAGCCCCAGCATTTT | CASSPRVQRSNQPQHF
few | TRBJ2-1 | TRBV5-4 | TRBD2 | TGTGCCAGCAGCTTGCTCAAAACTAGCGGGGAACAGTTCTTC | CASSLLKTSGEQFF
. | TRBJ2-1 | TRBV10-3 | . | TGTGCCATCAGTGAGAGGCGTGGGGGGGCCAGGGATGAGCAGTTCTTC | CAISERRGGARDEQFF
. | TRBJ1-2 | TRBV9 | . | TGTGCCAGCAGCGTAGCTGGGGATAGGGTGGGAGGCTATGGCTACACCTTC | CASSVAGDRVGGYGYTF
. | TRBJ2-5 | TRBV6-1 | . | TGTGCCAGCAGTGAAGGTGCAGGGTTGGGAGAGACCCAGTACTTC | CASSEGAGLGETQYF
few | TRBJ1-1 | TRBV5-4 | . | TGTGCCAGCAGCTTCGTGACAAGGACTGAAGCTTTCTTT | CASSFVTRTEAFF
. | TRBJ1-6 | TRBV28 | . | TGTGCCAGCAGGGAAGCCGTTTCACCCCTCCACTTT | CASREAVSPLHF
few | TRBJ2-7 | TRBV5-6 | . | TGTGCCAGCAGCCCAAACAGGATAGTGCAGTACTTC | CASSPNRIVQYF
few | TRBJ1-2 | TRBV2 | TRBD1 | TGTGCCAGCAGTGACGCCTTGGGACAGGGGGCCGGTGGCTACACCTTC | CASSDALGQGAGGYTF
. | TRBJ1-3 | TRBV30 | . | TGTGCCTGGAGTGTACTACTGCCTGGAAACACCATATATTTT | CAWSVLLPGNTIYF
few | TRBJ2-3 | TRBV5-1 | TRBD2 | TGCGCCAGCGACTCTAGCGGGACAGATACGCAGTATTTT | CASDSSGTDTQYF
. | TRBJ2-1 | TRBV6-5 | TRBD2 | TGTGCCAGCAGTTACAGGCTAGCGGGAGGACATGGGCAGTTCTTC | CASSYRLAGGHGQFF
. | TRBJ2-3 | TRBV6-4 | . | TGTGCCAGCAGTGACTCAGGGCGTAATACGCAGTATTTT | CASSDSGRNTQYF
few | TRBJ2-1 | TRBV5-5 | TRBD1 | TGTGCCAGCAGCTTGACGGGACAGGACAATGAGCAGTTCTTC | CASSLTGQDNEQFF
. | TRBJ2-3 | TRBV7-3 | . | TGTGCCAGCAGCTTAAAGGGTCGGCAGGGACGGACAGATACGCAGTATTTT | CASSLKGRQGRTDTQYF
. | TRBJ1-2 | TRBV20-1 | . | TGCAGTGAGGCAGTTAACTATGGCTACACCTTC | CSEAVNYGYTF
. | TRBJ2-7 | TRBV6-5 | TRBD1 | TGTGCCAGCAGTTACTCGAGACAGGGTTACGAGCAGTACTTC | CASSYSRQGYEQYF
few | TRBJ2-2 | TRBV7-6 | TRBD2 | TGTGCCAGCAGCTTTCCTAGCGGGAGCGGGGAGCTGTTTTTT | CASSFPSGSGELFF
few | TRBJ1-5 | TRBV7-2 | . | TGTGCCAGCAGCTTACATGGCAATCAGCCCCAGCATTTT | CASSLHGNQPQHF
. | TRBJ1-1 | TRBV2 | . | TGTGCCAGCAGTGGCCTGGGGCAGGGCACTGAAGCTTTCTTT | CASSGLGQGTEAFF
few | TRBJ2-7 | TRBV10-3 | . | TGTGCCATCAGCCCGGGGGACTCTTCCTACGAGCAGTACTTC | CAISPGDSSYEQYF
few | TRBJ1-5 | TRBV6-5 | . | TGTGCCAGCAGTTACTCGGGGGATAGCAATCAGCCCCAGCATTTT | CASSYSGDSNQPQHF